These 30 T cell receptor beta chains were sequenced from one sample in a study of technical replicates of blood from a few donors. The data were produced by immunoSEQ multiplex PCR, yet TCRdb's version contains in-frame clones alone and is incomplete. The sample carries roughly 100,000 clones, 90% to 97% recorded once. The sample comprised T cells isolated from PBMCs. The receptors shown here come from a human donor in good health.

CDR3 nucleotides: TGTGCCAGCAAAGTAGCAGCTAATGAAAAACTGTTTTTT. It codes for CASKVAANEKLFF. The V call is TRBV2, the J call TRBJ1-4; D gene ambiguous. V lost 7 bases and J lost 3, with 9 bases in between. The CDR3 loop spans 13 amino acids. Germline values: CDR1 SNHLY, CDR2 FYNNEI.

The rearrangement links TRBV19 to TRBJ1-1; D might be TRBD1 (5 bases). The CDR3 contains 12 residues. Between the trimmed V and J ends, which lost 4 bases and 6 bases, there was a span of 9 bases. The germline V gene has CDR1 LNHDA and CDR2 SQIVND (reference sequence). CDR3 in amino acids: CASSRQSPEAFF. In DNA, the CDR3 is TGTGCCAGTAGTAGACAGAGTCCTGAAGCTTTCTTT.

The chain couples TRBV30 to TRBJ2-1, with TRBD1 matching over 8 bases. CDR3 length equals 14 residues. After removal of 4 bases from V and 7 bases from J, the junction contained 9 bases not matched to a gene. The V gene's germline CDR1 is GTSNPN and CDR2 SVGIG (reference sequence). The CDR3 reads CAWTQGGMRNEQFF. CDR3 DNA sequence: TGTGCCTGGACACAGGGGGGCATGCGTAATGAGCAGTTCTTC.

V and J are TRBV4-3 and TRBJ2-3, with 9 bases lining up with TRBD2. Germline loops: CDR1 LGHNA, CDR2 YSLEER. CDR3 length: 18 amino acids. The V gene end was trimmed by 0 bases and the J gene end by 5 bases; junction bases not matched to a gene: 12. The CDR3, as DNA: TGCGCCAGCAGCCAAGAATCAGTCTGGCGGGAGGGTGGAGATACGCAGTATTTT. This translates into CASSQESVWREGGDTQYF.

This chain connects TRBV2 to TRBJ1-3; D might be TRBD1 (6 bases). V was shortened by 4 bases and J by 0 bases, with 13 bases between the two germline ends. The length of the CDR3 is 16 residues. Per the germline V gene, CDR1 is SNHLY and CDR2 is FYNNEI. DNA of the CDR3: TGTGCCAGCAGTGGTGGCAGGGGAGCCTCTGGAAACACCATATATTTT. Encoded protein: CASSGGRGASGNTIYF.

The rearrangement uses TRBV6-5 and TRBJ2-4, with D unresolved. The CDR3 length is 14 residues. V lost 5 bases and J 1 base, leaving 9 bases between the germline ends. CDR1 MNHEY and CDR2 SVGAGI come from the germline V gene. The CDR3 loop is CASSTVMAKNIQYF. The CDR3 DNA is TGTGCCAGCAGTACTGTTATGGCCAAAAACATTCAGTACTTC.

The chain has TRBV4-3 and TRBJ1-2; D is unresolved. Germline V gene sequence: CDR1 LGHNA, CDR2 YSLEER. The V and J ends lost 0 bases and 0 bases respectively, with 11 bases between them. The CDR3 length is 16 residues. In DNA, the CDR3 is TGCGCCAGCAGCCAAGAGGGTTGGAGAGCTAACTATGGCTACACCTTC. Translated: CASSQEGWRANYGYTF.

The chain employs TRBV29-1 and TRBJ1-4; no clear D. V was pared by 4 bases and J by 3 bases, with 9 bases between. The CDR3 is 13 amino acids. In germline, CDR1 is SQVTM, CDR2 ANQGSEA. The DNA of the CDR3 is TGCAGCGTTGGGCGGACTTCTAATGAAAAACTGTTTTTT. Its protein product is CSVGRTSNEKLFF.

CDR3 in amino acids: CGRRTEAFF. DNA of the CDR3: TGTGGCCGGCGGACTGAAGCTTTCTTT. V and J are TRBV2 and TRBJ1-1; the D is unclear. There are 9 residues in the CDR3. In germline, CDR1 is SNHLY, CDR2 FYNNEI.

The chain combines TRBV5-6 with TRBJ2-7; perhaps TRBD2 as D (6 bases). The germline CDR1 and CDR2 sequences are SGHDT and YYEEEE. CDR3 length: 15 residues. Between the trimmed V and J ends, which lost 0 bases and 4 bases, there was a span of 14 bases. The CDR3 DNA sequence: TGTGCCAGCAGCTTGGGGCTAGCGATTGATTACGAGCAGTACTTC. The encoded protein is CASSLGLAIDYEQYF.

This clone appeared a single time. J is TRBJ2-1 and V is TRBV9; TRBD2 agrees at 8 bases. Unmatched junction bases numbered 7, after V lost 1 base and J lost 4 bases. The CDR3 is 16 residues long. The germline CDR1 and CDR2 sequences are SGDLS and YYNGEE. This CDR3 is CASSVSGGMGYNEQFF. CDR3 in DNA: TGTGCCAGCAGCGTAAGCGGGGGCATGGGATACAATGAGCAGTTCTTC.

This chain joins TRBV4-3 and TRBJ1-4; unclear D gene. The germline V gene has CDR1 LGHNA and CDR2 YSLEER. The CDR3 extends over 15 amino acids. Trimming removed 0 bases at V and 4 bases at J, with 9 bases between. Here the CDR3 reads CASSQEAGINEKLFF. DNA for the CDR3: TGCGCCAGCAGCCAAGAGGCCGGGATTAATGAAAAACTGTTTTTT.

Worth noting for this clone: Germline is not matched at one junction end, which may reflect a read error. The J gene is TRBJ2-2, the V gene TRBV7-7, with unresolved D. This CDR3 has 12 residues. Per germline, CDR1 SSHAT and CDR2 FNYEAQ (reference sequence). CDR3 DNA sequence: TGTGCTAGCAGCCCAGGCACCGGGGAGCTGTTTTTT. Translating gives CASSPGTGELFF.

This chain joins TRBV9 and TRBJ2-7; 9 nucleotides match TRBD2. CDR3 size: 15 residues. V lost 0 bases, J lost 3 bases, and 4 bases stayed unmatched. Germline CDR1 is SGDLS and CDR2 is YYNGEE. The CDR3 nucleotides read TGTGCCAGCAGCGTAGGTCGGACTAGCGACTACGAGCAGTACTTC. It is translated as CASSVGRTSDYEQYF.

The chain uses TRBV23-1 and TRBJ2-7; 8 positions match TRBD2. TRBV23-1 is an open reading frame whose function is uncertain. The J segment lost 4 bases and the V segment lost 7 bases, leaving 15 bases of the junction unmatched. The CDR3 is 16 amino acids. The CDR3 nucleotides are TGCGCCAGCACCCCACCGACCGGGACTAGGCATTACGAGCAGTACTTC. This translates into CASTPPTGTRHYEQYF.

DNA for the CDR3: TGCGCCAGCAGCCAAATAGGGGGACTAGCGGGTTCTGAGCAGTTCTTC. Protein: CASSQIGGLAGSEQFF. The J gene is TRBJ2-1, the V gene TRBV4-3; 12 bases align to TRBD2. The CDR3 loop spans 16 amino acids. V trimming: 2 bases; J trimming: 9 bases; junction bases outside the gene matches: 8. The germline V gene has CDR1 LGHNA and CDR2 YSLEER.

The chain uses TRBV9 and TRBJ1-1; D is possibly TRBD1 (5 bases). This CDR3 region has 14 residues. Germline V gene lookup returns CDR1 SGDLS and CDR2 YYNGEE. V was clipped by 0 bases and J by 1 base, with 7 bases between them. CDR3 protein: CASSVGGENTEAFF. For the CDR3, the DNA is TGTGCCAGCAGCGTAGGGGGGGAGAACACTGAAGCTTTCTTT.

CDR3 loop: CASSLAGLAYNEQFF. The CDR3 DNA sequence: TGCGCCAGCAGCTTGGCGGGGTTAGCCTACAATGAGCAGTTCTTC. The rearrangement uses TRBV5-1 and TRBJ2-1, with D perhaps matching TRBD2 (5 bases). This CDR3 region has 15 residues. CDR1 and CDR2 from the germline V gene are SGHRS and YFSETQ. The V gene lost 0 bases and the J gene lost 2 bases, with 9 bases spanning the gap.

This CDR3 is CASSLEGLAYTGELFF. The DNA of the CDR3 is TGTGCCAGCAGCTTAGAGGGACTAGCGTACACCGGGGAGCTGTTTTTT. The V call is TRBV7-3, the J call TRBJ2-2; 10 bases agree with TRBD2. The CDR3 is made up of 16 amino acids. Germline V gene lookup returns CDR1 SGHTA and CDR2 FQGTGA. Losses at the gene ends were 2 bases for V and 3 bases for J; bases not matched to a gene: 3.

The V and J genes are TRBV7-8 and TRBJ1-2, with a tentative D call TRBD1 (5 bases). The CDR3 totals 14 residues. V was cut by 5 bases and J by 3 bases, with 13 bases left in between. The germline gives CDR1 SGHVS, CDR2 FQNEAQ. The CDR3, as DNA: TGTGCCAGCAGCCTGGACGGGGGAGACTATGGCTACACCTTC. This gives the protein CASSLDGGDYGYTF.

The chain couples TRBV6-1 to TRBJ2-2; 8 bases agree with TRBD2. Germline V gene sequence: CDR1 MNHNS, CDR2 SASEGT. Unmatched junction bases numbered 8, after V lost 7 bases and J lost 4 bases. The CDR3 totals 15 residues. The CDR3 loop reads CASIKSGSTTGELFF. The CDR3 DNA reads TGTGCCAGCATTAAGAGCGGGAGTACCACCGGGGAGCTGTTTTTT.

The chain is built from TRBV9 and TRBJ1-5; D gene uncertain. V was pared by 4 bases and J by 0 bases, with 11 bases between. The CDR3 length is 15 residues. Germline V gives CDR1 SGDLS, CDR2 YYNGEE. The DNA of the CDR3 is TGTGCCAGCAGCCCAAGAGGATATAGCAATCAGCCCCAGCATTTT. This gives the protein CASSPRGYSNQPQHF.

V and J are TRBV2 and TRBJ2-7; 7 bases match TRBD2. CDR1 and CDR2 (germline): SNHLY, FYNNEI. J was trimmed by 3 bases and V by 5 bases; bases with no gene match: 7. This CDR3 comprises 14 residues. Written as DNA, the CDR3 is TGTGCCAGCAGTTTGCGGGAGAGGTTCTACGAGCAGTACTTC. Translating it yields CASSLRERFYEQYF.

V usage is TRBV6-1 and J usage is TRBJ2-3; no reliable D call. The V and J ends lost 0 bases and 4 bases respectively, with 14 bases between them. This CDR3 is built from 16 residues. Germline V gene data show CDR1 as MNHNS and CDR2 as SASEGT. CDR3 sequence: CASSEASLGWADTQYF. CDR3 coding DNA: TGTGCCAGCAGTGAAGCATCTCTCGGGTGGGCAGATACGCAGTATTTT.

This clone was counted once. The gene calls are TRBV5-1 and TRBJ2-3; 9 positions match TRBD2. Germline values: CDR1 SGHRS, CDR2 YFSETQ. This CDR3 has 15 residues. J was trimmed by 4 bases and V by 2 bases; bases with no gene match: 5. In nucleotides, the CDR3 is TGCGCCAGCAGCTTTAGCGGGAGACCGGCAGATACGCAGTATTTT. This translates into CASSFSGRPADTQYF.

V usage is TRBV10-1 and J usage is TRBJ2-1, with TRBD2 identical over 7 bases. The V gene's germline CDR1 is WNHNN and CDR2 SYGVQD (reference sequence). This CDR3 region has 15 residues. The trim removed 3 bases at V and 4 bases at J, leaving 6 bases unmatched. CDR3 DNA: TGCGCCAGCAGTGACGGGGCTAGCGGATACAATGAGCAGTTCTTC. Translating gives CASSDGASGYNEQFF.

The chain employs TRBV7-3 and TRBJ2-3; TRBD2 is a possible D gene (5 bases). The CDR3 is 15 amino acids. Trimming took off 5 bases at V and 3 bases at J, with 15 bases between the two ends. The germline gives CDR1 SGHTA, CDR2 FQGTGA. CDR3 coding DNA: TGTGCCAGCAGCCGGCTAATGGGAGAGACAGATACGCAGTATTTT. It translates to CASSRLMGETDTQYF.

This rearrangement joins TRBV7-2 to TRBJ1-1; a weak D match, TRBD1 (5 bases). Trimming removed 3 bases from V and 0 bases from J, with 14 bases in between. The CDR3 spans 16 residues. Germline lookup yields CDR1 SGHTA and CDR2 FQGNSA. CDR3 region: CASSLAGSIMNTEAFF. Written as DNA, the CDR3 is TGTGCCAGCAGCTTGGCAGGGTCTATTATGAACACTGAAGCTTTCTTT.

The V and J genes are TRBV7-2 and TRBJ2-7; 10 bases are shared with TRBD2. CDR1 is SGHTA and CDR2 is FQGNSA in the germline V gene. V lost 1 base and J lost 3; bases outside the gene matches: 6. The CDR3 runs 16 residues. The CDR3 here is CASSLELGTSVYEQYF. CDR3 sequence (DNA): TGTGCCAGCAGCTTAGAGCTCGGGACTAGCGTCTACGAGCAGTACTTC.

The chain employs TRBV10-3 and TRBJ1-1, with 10 bases identical to TRBD1. Germline V gene lookup returns CDR1 ENHRY and CDR2 SYGVKD. Losses at the gene ends were 4 bases for V and 2 bases for J; bases not matched to a gene: 10. CDR3 length: 17 amino acids. DNA of the CDR3: TGTGCCATCAGTGGAGGAGGACAGGGGGTCACTAACACTGAAGCTTTCTTT. As protein: CAISGGGQGVTNTEAFF.